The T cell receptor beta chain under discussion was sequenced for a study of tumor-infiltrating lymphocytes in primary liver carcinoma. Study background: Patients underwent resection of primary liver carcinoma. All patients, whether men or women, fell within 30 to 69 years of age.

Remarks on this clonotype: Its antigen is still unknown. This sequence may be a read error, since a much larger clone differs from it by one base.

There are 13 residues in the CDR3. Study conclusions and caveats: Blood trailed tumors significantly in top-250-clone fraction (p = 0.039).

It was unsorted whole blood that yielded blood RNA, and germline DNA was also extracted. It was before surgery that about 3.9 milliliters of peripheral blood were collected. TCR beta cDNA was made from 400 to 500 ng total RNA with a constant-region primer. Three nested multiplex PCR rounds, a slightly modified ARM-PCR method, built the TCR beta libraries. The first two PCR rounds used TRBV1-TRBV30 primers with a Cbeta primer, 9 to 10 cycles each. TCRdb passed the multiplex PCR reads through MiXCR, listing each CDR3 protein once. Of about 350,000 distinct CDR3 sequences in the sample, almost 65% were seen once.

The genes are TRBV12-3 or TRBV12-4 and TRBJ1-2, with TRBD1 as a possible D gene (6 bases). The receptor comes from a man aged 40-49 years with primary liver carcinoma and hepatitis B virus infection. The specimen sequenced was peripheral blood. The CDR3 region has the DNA TGTACCAGCGGATCAGGGGTGGGCTATGGCTACACCTTC. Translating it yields CTSGSGVGYGYTF.